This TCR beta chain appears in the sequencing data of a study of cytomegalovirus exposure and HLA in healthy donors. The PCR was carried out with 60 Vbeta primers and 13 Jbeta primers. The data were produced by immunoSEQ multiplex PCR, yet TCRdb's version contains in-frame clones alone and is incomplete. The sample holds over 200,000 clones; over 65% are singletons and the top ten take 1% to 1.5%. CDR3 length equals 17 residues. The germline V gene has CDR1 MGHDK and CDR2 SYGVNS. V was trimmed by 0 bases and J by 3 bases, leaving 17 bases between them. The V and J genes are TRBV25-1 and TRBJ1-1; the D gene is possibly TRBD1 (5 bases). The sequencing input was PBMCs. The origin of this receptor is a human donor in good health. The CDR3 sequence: CASSEYFPREEDTEAFF. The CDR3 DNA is TGTGCCAGCAGTGAATATTTCCCCAGGGAGGAGGACACTGAAGCTTTCTTT.